This T cell receptor beta chain was sequenced for a study of blood T cell repertoires in COVID-19. Produced via immunoSEQ multiplex PCR; TCRdb's table is partial and in-frame only. Of fewer than 600,000 clones in the sample, roughly nine tenths were seen once. Trimming removed 4 bases at V and 5 bases at J, with 13 bases between. This CDR3 has 14 residues. Germline values: CDR1 MGHDK, CDR2 SYGVNS. The chain has TRBV25-1 and TRBJ2-3; weak D call: TRBD1 (6 bases). The sequence derives from a man aged 18 to 35 with COVID-19, enrolled during active disease. The specimen sequenced was peripheral blood. Here the CDR3 DNA reads TGTGCCAGCAGTGTAACAGGGATTGGAGATACGCAGTATTTT. Its protein product is CASSVTGIGDTQYF.